A single sample is the source of the 3 T cell receptor beta chains below, sequenced in a study of T cells in lung cancer brain metastases. Assay used: immunoSEQ multiplex PCR; TCRdb lists only in-frame clones, some missing. The table records about 4,900 clones, less than 90% of them present only once. Input material: tumor tissue from the primary lung tumor. The receptors shown here come from a woman aged 50 to 65 with non-small cell lung cancer.

The V and J genes are TRBV7-9 and TRBJ1-2, with 8 bases that match TRBD1. This CDR3 has 15 residues. CDR1 and CDR2 (germline): SEHNR, FQNEAQ (reference sequence). Trimming took 5 bases from V and 4 from J; bases not matched to a gene: 9. The CDR3 loop reads CASSPRTGTGYGYTF. The CDR3 DNA follows: TGTGCCAGCAGCCCTCGGACCGGGACAGGCTATGGCTACACCTTC.

The rearrangement uses TRBV4-2 and TRBJ1-2; no clear D gene. The CDR3 contains 14 residues. The V gene's germline CDR1 is LGHNA and CDR2 YNFKEQ. V was trimmed by 0 bases and J by 4 bases, leaving 9 bases between them. CDR3 sequence: CASSQDFNSYGYTF. The DNA for the CDR3 is TGTGCCAGCAGCCAAGATTTTAACTCCTATGGCTACACCTTC.

To note about this clone: Its ends do not fully match the called genes, so a read error is possible. V is TRBV4-1 and J is TRBJ2-1, with D possibly TRBD1 on 7 matching bases. Germline V gives CDR1 MGHRA, CDR2 YSYEKL. CDR3 size: 15 residues. The CDR3 sequence: CTSSQGGTAYNEQFF. The DNA for the CDR3 is TGCACCAGCAGCCAAGGCGGGACAGCTTACAATGAGCAGTTCTTC.